Here is one TCR beta chain with its context. The data were taken from a study of blood T cells in healthy people across ages. The CDR3 sequence is 15 residues long. Germline CDR1 reads MNHEY; CDR2 reads SMNVEV (reference sequence). Trimming left V 6 bases short and J 7 bases short, with 21 bases between. The authors ran a second PCR of 7 to 11 cycles using a sample-barcoded 5' primer and a J-beta primer mix. TCRdb re-called the 5' RACE reads through MiXCR, storing one row per CDR3 protein. The table shows 800,000 or so distinct CDR3 sequences, with 55% to 65% occurring only once. The sample taken for sequencing was blood. J is TRBJ1-2 and V is TRBV27, with D maybe TRBD1 (6 bases). The TCR comes from a man aged 25-45 years in good health. The CDR3 loop reads CASSYTHRVGCGYTF. CDR3 nucleotide sequence: TGTGCCAGCAGCTACACCCACAGGGTTGGCTGTGGCTACACCTTC.